One and the same sample provided the 6 T cell receptor beta chains below, sequenced in a study of blood T cell repertoires in COVID-19. Sequencing was performed with immunoSEQ multiplex PCR; in TCRdb, only in-frame clones are kept and a portion is missing. The table lists fewer than 150,000 clones, 75% to 85% of them singletons. Sequenced material: peripheral blood. The receptor source for this set is a man of 80 years or more with acute or convalescent COVID-19.

The DNA for the CDR3 is TGTGCCAGCAGTTTAAGTAGCGGGGTGGCCGGGGAGCTGTTTTTT. This codes for CASSLSSGVAGELFF. This chain links TRBV28 with TRBJ2-2; 8 nucleotides line up with TRBD2. With V trimmed by 2 bases and J by 6 bases, 5 bases remained unmatched. Germline V gene lookup returns CDR1 MDHEN and CDR2 SYDVKM. This CDR3 spans 15 amino acids.

The chain is built from TRBV28 and TRBJ1-5; D not certain. The CDR3 contains 13 residues. CDR1 is MDHEN, CDR2 SYDVKM, per germline. V lost 7 bases and J 6 bases, leaving 13 bases between the germline ends. This CDR3 reads CASTRGVTQPQHF. The CDR3 bases are TGTGCCAGCACACGAGGAGTAACTCAGCCCCAGCATTTT. The whole variable domain, remainder taken from reference TRBV28 and TRBJ1-5, is DVKVTQSSRYLVKRTGEKVFLECVQDMDHENMFWYRQDPGLGLRLIYFSYDVKMKEKGDIPEGYSVSREKKERFSLILESASTNQTSMYLCASTRGVTQPQHFGDGTRLSIL.

V is TRBV5-6 and J is TRBJ2-1; TRBD2 might be the D (5 bases). The CDR3 is made up of 12 amino acids. Germline CDR1 and CDR2: SGHDT and YYEEEE. The V end was cut by 8 bases, the J end by 9 bases, with 15 bases between. Here the CDR3 DNA reads TGTGCCAGTCGGTATGAGGGAATTGAGCAGTTCTTC. The encoded protein is CASRYEGIEQFF.

The chain's CDR3 is CASSLSGLTNYGYTF. The CDR3 nucleotides are TGTGCCAGCAGTTTATCAGGGCTGACTAACTATGGCTACACCTTC. The chain carries TRBV28 and TRBJ1-2; possible D gene TRBD1, 5 bases. This CDR3 contains 15 residues. V lost 1 base, J lost 0 bases, and 9 bases lay in between. Per the germline V gene, CDR1 is MDHEN and CDR2 is SYDVKM.

The V gene is TRBV5-1, the J gene TRBJ1-2; 10 bases map to TRBD1. CDR3 length: 15 residues. The V gene's germline CDR1 is SGHRS and CDR2 YFSETQ. V was pared by 5 bases and J by 4 bases, with 8 bases of the junction left unmatched. The CDR3 coding sequence is TGCGCCAGCAGGGAGGGACAGGGGTCTGCCTATGGCTACACCTTC. Protein: CASREGQGSAYGYTF.

The chain employs TRBV19 and TRBJ2-1, with D possibly matching TRBD2 (5 bases). V lost 3 bases to trimming and J lost 8 bases, with 20 bases between them. This CDR3 comprises 16 residues. Germline V gene sequence: CDR1 LNHDA, CDR2 SQIVND (reference sequence). The DNA of the CDR3 is TGTGCCAGTAGTATTTGGGGTTTTGGACTGACCGATGAGCAGTTCTTC. The encoded protein is CASSIWGFGLTDEQFF. Variable domain in full (rest from reference TRBV19 and TRBJ2-1): DGGITQSPKYLFRKEGQNVTLSCEQNLNHDAMYWYRQDPGQGLRLIYYSQIVNDFQKGDIAEGYSVSREKKESFPLTVTSAQKNPTAFYLCASSIWGFGLTDEQFFGPGTRLTVL.